This TCR beta chain is drawn from a study of T cells after yellow fever vaccination. Study-wide points: Most clones from primary vaccination were detected again post-booster (roughly 96% CD4, around 90% CD8). Of the clonotypes, a small share occurred in both CD4 and CD8 compartments.

In regard to this clonotype: What it recognizes is unknown.

The TCR cDNA carried a universal primer site and UMIs from 5'RACE template switching. TCRdb redid the calling of the 5' RACE reads with MiXCR, one entry per CDR3 protein. The sample gives some 670,000 distinct CDR3 sequences, 10% to 15% of which show up once; 15% is in the top ten. Trimming took 6 bases from V and 10 from J; bases not matched to a gene: 22. Germline lookup yields CDR1 MDHEN and CDR2 SYDVKM. The CDR3 length is 18 residues. The TCR was taken from a man aged 25-40 years who received the YFV17D yellow fever vaccine. Sample: PBMCs, taken on the day of the yellow fever booster vaccination. V and J are TRBV28 and TRBJ2-1, with 9 bases lining up with TRBD1. The CDR3, as DNA: TGTGCCAGCAGCTTACCCAAATTACAGGGGGCTCTTGATAGGGAGCAGTTCTTC. Amino acids: CASSLPKLQGALDREQFF.